These T cell receptor beta chains were read from a single sample in a study of T cell repertoires in cytomegalovirus infection. No cognate antigen is known for these TCRs. From the reads, TCRdb called clonotypes with MiXCR, one entry per CDR3 protein. The sample shows 300,000 to 400,000 distinct CDR3 sequences, roughly 25% of them seen only once. Here the sequenced sample was cultured PBMCs, taken from culture after CMV antigen stimulation. All receptors derive from a human donor in good health (CMV status not recorded). Some clones in this sample may be carry-over from other donors' samples. Both conserved end residues are part of each CDR3.

v_call	cdr3_length	j_call	cdr3_aa
TRBV7-6	15	TRBJ2-3	CASSPGALSTDTQYF
TRBV5-4	17	TRBJ2-3	CASSPAGSGVVRSTQYF
TRBV28	17	TRBJ2-4	CASSTPMGLAAKNIQYF
TRBV7-2	13	TRBJ1-1	CASSARTGAEAFF
TRBV12-5	14	TRBJ1-2	CASGLGLGPYGYTF
TRBV5-1	20	TRBJ2-3	CASSFPTGAGEGPSTDTQYF
TRBV12-3/TRBV12-4	15	TRBJ2-1	CASRLAGGTSNEQFF
TRBV6-6	17	TRBJ2-7	CASSYPLSRGGAYEQYF
TRBV6-2/TRBV6-3	14	TRBJ1-2	CASRRDRVAYGYTF
TRBV4-1	16	TRBJ2-1	CASSRPGSGSYNEQFF
TRBV19	16	TRBJ2-4	CASSIHIALAKNIQYF
TRBV7-6	12	TRBJ2-7	CASSLRGEEQYF
TRBV19	14	TRBJ2-1	CASSSTRLENEQFF
TRBV7-9	17	TRBJ2-5	CASSLRGGRGLQETQYF
TRBV28	11	TRBJ1-5	CASSFVGTEVF
TRBV12-3/TRBV12-4	16	TRBJ2-3	CASSFNVWGSTDTQYF
TRBV18	15	TRBJ1-3	CASSPTPFSGNTIYF
TRBV10-2	16	TRBJ2-2	CASSDHEGWDTGELFF
TRBV6-1	15	TRBJ1-1	CASSEIPIEQGEAFF
TRBV4-1	17	TRBJ2-2	CASSQDLHYYKTGELFF
TRBV19	14	TRBJ2-2	CASSTGLHTGELFF
TRBV24-1	18	TRBJ2-2	CATSDLKTGTMNTGELFF
TRBV27	17	TRBJ2-3	CASSSRLAGVSTDTQYF
TRBV6-1	17	TRBJ2-5	CASSEKGAPGGQETQYF
TRBV7-2	13	TRBJ1-2	CASERDQAYGYTF
TRBV20-1	15	TRBJ2-3	CSASVGATSTDTQYF
TRBV7-2	15	TRBJ2-5	CASSLGLAAWETQYF
TRBV12-3/TRBV12-4	15	TRBJ1-5	CASSLDSPGVQPQHF
TRBV5-4	13	TRBJ2-1	CASSLDVANEQFF
TRBV7-2	15	TRBJ1-5	CASSTRQGLNQPQHF
TRBV28	15	TRBJ1-5	CASSLRDRGFQPQHF
TRBV10-3	13	TRBJ2-2	CAISPVLTGELFF
TRBV5-1	12	TRBJ2-7	CASSLISDEQYF
TRBV7-8	16	TRBJ1-2	CASSYYPTGRGDGYTF
TRBV18	16	TRBJ2-7	CASSPRASGSYYEQYF
TRBV30	13	TRBJ1-1	CAWSPSPRSEAFF
TRBV6-6	16	TRBJ2-1	CASTSPVGEPYNEQFF
TRBV6-1	14	TRBJ2-5	CASSEGKDQETQYF
TRBV11-3	13	TRBJ2-1	CASSLGGRNEQFF
TRBV6-5	17	TRBJ1-2	CASSTRVGRPANYGYTF
TRBV28	15	TRBJ2-7	CASSAPTASSYEQYF
TRBV11-2	13	TRBJ1-5	CASSFGQGQPQHF
TRBV7-6	15	TRBJ2-1	CASTPGLAGRNEQFF
TRBV7-2	15	TRBJ2-5	CASSRDRGRQETQYF
TRBV11-3	15	TRBJ2-1	CASSSQTTSYNEQFF
TRBV5-1	15	TRBJ2-7	CASSLWAGAGYEQYF
TRBV9	17	TRBJ2-6	CASSVPGQSSGANVLTF
TRBV6-2/TRBV6-3	16	TRBJ2-1	CASDGAASGHMDEQFF
TRBV20-1	14	TRBJ2-5	CSARVAGQQETQYF
TRBV5-8	14	TRBJ2-3	CASSALRGTDTQYF
TRBV7-9	16	TRBJ1-4	CASSQGEWGRIEKLFF